The entry below describes one T cell receptor (beta chain). CDR3 length: 14 amino acids. V shed 3 bases and J shed 0 bases, with 7 bases lying between them. Germline values: CDR1 SGHTA, CDR2 FQGNSA. Using immunoSEQ multiplex PCR, the repertoire was profiled, and TCRdb retains in-frame clones only, with some absent. The sample lists some 150,000 clones, about 91% occurring once. These data come from a study of T cell responses to AZD1222 COVID-19 vaccine. The specimen was peripheral blood, collected 28 days after the second AZD1222 dose. The J gene is TRBJ2-3, the V gene TRBV7-2; no definite D call. The receptor was isolated from an adult who received the AZD1222 COVID-19 vaccine. The CDR3, as DNA: TGTGCCAGCAGCTTTTACCGAAGCACAGATACGCAGTATTTT. This encodes CASSFYRSTDTQYF.